The TCR beta chain under discussion was sequenced for a study of blood T cell repertoires in COVID-19. On the study more broadly: Sites across the United States, Italy and Spain contributed samples from acute and convalescent COVID-19.

How the authors handled the data: Reference gene primers were amplified, and this amplification served to estimate nucleated cell counts. Method: immunoSEQ multiplex PCR; TCRdb's copy keeps in-frame clones and lacks some. V and J calls and clone size are copied from that table; D and trimming were computed from the DNA. This sample has some 370,000 clones, with 90% found just once. This CDR3 is 16 amino acids long. V dropped 2 bases and J dropped 5 bases, with 18 bases sitting between them. CDR1 and CDR2 from the germline V gene are LGHDT and YNNKEL (reference sequence). This clone was seen only once.

Sequencing was done on a sample of peripheral blood. The chain uses TRBV3-1 (or the pseudogene TRBV3-2) and TRBJ1-2; maybe TRBD1 (5 bases). The sequence was collected from a man aged 18 to 29 with active or convalescent COVID-19. This CDR3 reads CASSQPRGNRSYGYTF. In nucleotides, the CDR3 is TGTGCCAGCAGCCAACCCCGGGGGAACAGATCATATGGCTACACCTTC.